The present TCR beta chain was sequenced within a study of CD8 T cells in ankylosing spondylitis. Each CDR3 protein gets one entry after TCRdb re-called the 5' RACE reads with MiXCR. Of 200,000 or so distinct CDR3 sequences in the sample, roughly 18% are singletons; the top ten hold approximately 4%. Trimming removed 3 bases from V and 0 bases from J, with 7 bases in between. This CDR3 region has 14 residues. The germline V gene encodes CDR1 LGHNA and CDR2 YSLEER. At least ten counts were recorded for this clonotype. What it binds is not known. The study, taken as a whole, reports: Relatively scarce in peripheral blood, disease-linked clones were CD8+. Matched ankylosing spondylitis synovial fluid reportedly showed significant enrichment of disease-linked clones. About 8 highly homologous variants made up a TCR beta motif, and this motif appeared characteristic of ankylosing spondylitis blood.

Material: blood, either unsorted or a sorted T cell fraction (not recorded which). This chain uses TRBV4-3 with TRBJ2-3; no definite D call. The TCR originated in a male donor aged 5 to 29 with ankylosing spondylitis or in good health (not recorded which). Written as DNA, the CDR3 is TGCGCCAGCAGCCAGGCGGAGAGCACAGATACGCAGTATTTT. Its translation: CASSQAESTDTQYF.